This is a list of T cell receptor beta chains from one sample in a study of T-cell reconstitution after alpha-beta-depleted transplantation in children. Using its own MiXCR run on the PCR reads, TCRdb lists one record per CDR3 protein. The sample includes about 980,000 distinct CDR3 sequences, under 30% of them seen just once. The sequencing used PBMCs, mostly from graft donor cells, collected 360 days after TCRalphabeta/CD19-depleted stem cell transplant. These TCRs come from a boy less than two years old who had a stem cell transplant for SCID, so the T cells may come from the graft donor. Both conserved end residues are part of each CDR3. Fields, in order: D gene, clone size, J gene, V gene, CDR3 protein, CDR3 DNA. A D gene is named only where the DNA matches it firmly. Expanded clones are given a class, and other clones once, few, many or no size at all.

NA few TRBJ2-3 TRBV7-9 CASSWPPGTDTDTQYF TGTGCCAGCTCCTGGCCCCCGGGGACCGACACAGATACGCAGTATTTT
TRBD1 NA TRBJ1-1 TRBV4-1 CASSPGQGVRFMNTEAFF TGCGCCAGCAGCCCGGGACAGGGAGTTCGTTTCATGAACACTGAAGCTTTCTTT
NA few TRBJ2-7 TRBV29-1 CSVAGGGSSYEQYF TGCAGCGTTGCTGGAGGCGGAAGCTCCTACGAGCAGTACTTC
NA few TRBJ1-2 TRBV7-9 CASSEGLRGSCSGYTF TGTGCCAGCAGCGAAGGCCTCAGGGGTAGCTGCTCTGGCTACACCTTC
NA NA TRBJ2-1 TRBV5-1 CASSFGLREDNEQFF TGCGCCAGCAGCTTTGGCCTAAGGGAGGACAATGAGCAGTTCTTC
NA NA TRBJ2-2 TRBV29-1 CSVEDRGHTGELFF TGCAGCGTTGAAGATCGTGGTCACACCGGGGAGCTGTTTTTT
TRBD2 NA TRBJ2-1 TRBV6-5 CASSYSPSGLDNEQFF TGTGCCAGCAGTTACTCGCCTAGCGGGCTAGACAATGAGCAGTTCTTC
NA NA TRBJ2-5 TRBV20-1 CSAPLLDSQETQYF TGCAGTGCTCCCTTACTTGACAGCCAAGAGACCCAGTACTTC
NA NA TRBJ1-5 TRBV15 CATSQGRGNQPQHF TGTGCCACCAGCCAGGGTCGGGGCAATCAGCCCCAGCATTTT
TRBD2 few TRBJ2-5 TRBV3-1 CASSLSGAGGLGASSHQETQYF TGTGCCAGCAGCCTCTCGGGAGCGGGGGGGCTCGGTGCATCAAGTCATCAAGAGACCCAGTACTTC
TRBD2 few TRBJ2-1 TRBV20-1 CSARVGGVRYNEQFF TGCAGTGCTAGAGTTGGGGGGGTTAGGTACAATGAGCAGTTCTTC
NA few TRBJ2-5 TRBV12-3/TRBV12-4 CASSAQEETQYF TGTGCCAGCAGTGCGCAGGAAGAGACCCAGTACTTC
TRBD2 few TRBJ2-7 TRBV5-6 CASARGAGNEQYF TGTGCCAGCGCGCGGGGGGCCGGGAACGAGCAGTACTTC
NA few TRBJ2-3 TRBV5-1 CASSKTRSDTQYF TGCGCCAGCAGCAAGACCAGGTCGGATACGCAGTATTTT
TRBD2 many TRBJ2-3 TRBV7-2 CASSLIPGLAGPDTQYF TGTGCCAGCAGCTTAATCCCGGGACTAGCGGGACCAGATACGCAGTATTTT
NA NA TRBJ1-2 TRBV20-1 CSASGGGPGGYTF TGCAGTGCCTCGGGTGGAGGCCCGGGTGGCTACACCTTC
NA NA TRBJ1-1 TRBV7-9 CASSLAAGATEAFF TGTGCCAGCAGCTTAGCAGCAGGGGCAACTGAAGCTTTCTTT
TRBD2 few TRBJ2-1 TRBV28 CASSGLAGDDNEQFF TGTGCCAGCAGTGGTCTAGCGGGGGACGACAATGAGCAGTTCTTC
NA many TRBJ1-6 TRBV4-2 CASSQDRRDSPLHF TGTGCCAGCAGCCAAGATCGGCGGGATTCACCCCTCCACTTT
NA NA TRBJ1-5 TRBV4-1 CASSQGQTPNQPQHF TGCGCCAGCAGCCAAGGGCAGACCCCAAATCAGCCCCAGCATTTT
TRBD1 once TRBJ2-7 TRBV20-1 CSVQPGQGSYEQYF TGCAGTGTTCAACCGGGACAGGGTTCCTACGAGCAGTACTTC
TRBD2 many TRBJ2-3 TRBV5-1 CASSWWRGETDTQYF TGCGCCAGCAGCTGGTGGCGGGGGGAAACAGATACGCAGTATTTT
NA NA TRBJ2-3 TRBV12-3/TRBV12-4 CASSFETSRYTDTQYF TGTGCCAGCAGTTTCGAGACTAGTCGTTACACAGATACGCAGTATTTT
TRBD1 NA TRBJ2-2 TRBV29-1 CSVGDRAAGELFF TGCAGCGTTGGGGACAGGGCGGCCGGGGAGCTGTTTTTT
NA NA TRBJ1-1 TRBV20-1 CSARYSRGITEAFF TGCAGTGCCAGGTACTCCAGGGGAATCACTGAAGCTTTCTTT
NA few TRBJ2-1 TRBV5-1 CASSSRRESSYNEQFF TGCGCCAGCAGCTCCCGCAGGGAAAGCTCCTACAATGAGCAGTTCTTC
TRBD1 NA TRBJ1-1 TRBV6-2/TRBV6-3 CASSYGSWYGTGLMNTEAFF TGTGCCAGCAGTTACGGGTCTTGGTATGGGACAGGTTTAATGAACACTGAAGCTTTCTTT
TRBD1 NA TRBJ2-3 TRBV7-2 CASSLVQGALNTQYF TGTGCCAGCAGCTTAGTACAGGGGGCGCTGAATACGCAGTATTTT
NA NA TRBJ1-4 TRBV4-1 CASSQGPTTNEKLFF TGCGCCAGCAGCCAAGGGCCGACAACTAATGAAAAACTGTTTTTT
NA few TRBJ2-1 TRBV5-1 CASSTGGSPSYNEQFF TGCGCCAGCAGCACTGGGGGGAGCCCCTCCTACAATGAGCAGTTCTTC
NA once TRBJ2-4 TRBV12-3/TRBV12-4 CASSSGPTGIQYF TGTGCCAGCAGTTCCGGGCCGACGGGCATTCAGTACTTC
NA few TRBJ2-3 TRBV6-5 CASSYRVLKPGTDTQYF TGTGCCAGCAGTTACCGCGTACTCAAACCGGGCACAGATACGCAGTATTTT
TRBD2 NA TRBJ2-6 TRBV10-3 CAISGGGTGANVLTF TGTGCCATCAGTGGGGGGGGTACTGGGGCCAACGTCCTGACTTTC
TRBD1 NA TRBJ1-2 TRBV15 CATSREQGANYGYTF TGTGCCACCAGCAGAGAACAGGGGGCGAACTATGGCTACACCTTC
NA few TRBJ1-1 TRBV5-1 CASSLTAADTEAFF TGCGCCAGCAGCTTGACCGCGGCGGACACTGAAGCTTTCTTT
NA few TRBJ1-6 TRBV7-2 CASGWQNNSPLHF TGTGCCAGCGGTTGGCAGAATAATTCACCCCTCCACTTT
NA NA TRBJ1-2 TRBV11-2 CASSFFDSRTNYGYTF TGTGCCAGCAGCTTCTTCGACAGTAGGACAAACTATGGCTACACCTTC
TRBD2 NA TRBJ2-5 TRBV7-9 CASSLASGGTFQETQYF TGTGCCAGCAGCTTAGCTAGCGGGGGGACCTTCCAAGAGACCCAGTACTTC